What follows are 21 T cell receptor beta chains derived from one specimen sequenced in a study of shared T cell receptors in the human thymus. Some clones are missing from TCRdb's copy, which holds only in-frame ones; the method was immunoSEQ multiplex PCR. The sample shows 700,000 to 750,000 clones, 75% to 90% of them seen only once. These data were also reused for a study on human thymus T cells.

The sequenced sample consisted of thymocytes. These receptors were taken from a girl younger than two with a congenital heart defect.

The chain links TRBV5-1 to TRBJ1-1; 10 bases align to TRBD1. This CDR3 region has 16 residues. Germline assignment: CDR1 SGHRS and CDR2 YFSETQ. The V segment lost 5 bases and the J segment 1 base; nucleotides outside the gene matches: 8. CDR3 protein: CASRGGDRGTNTEAFF. The CDR3 DNA reads TGCGCCAGCAGAGGGGGGGACAGGGGAACGAACACTGAAGCTTTCTTT.

This chain joins TRBV7-7 and TRBJ2-2; TRBD2 aligns across 8 bases. The CDR3 extends over 14 amino acids. Germline values: CDR1 SSHAT, CDR2 FNYEAQ (reference sequence). Trimming removed 10 bases from V and 8 bases from J; junction bases left unmatched: 12. The CDR3 sequence: CATSGGGRAGELFF. CDR3 DNA sequence: TGTGCCACCTCCGGGGGGGGCAGGGCAGGGGAGCTGTTTTTT.

J is TRBJ1-2 and V is TRBV2, with a weak D call TRBD1 (5 bases). This CDR3 spans 16 amino acids. The germline gives CDR1 SNHLY, CDR2 FYNNEI. Trimming removed 6 bases from V and 6 bases from J, with 23 bases in between. CDR3 sequence (DNA): TGTGCCAGCAGCGAGATTCAACAACAGGTGGAAGATGGCTACACCTTC. This sequence encodes CASSEIQQQVEDGYTF.

This clone appeared a single time. This chain links TRBV29-1 with TRBJ2-2, with 10 nucleotides matching TRBD1. Germline assignment: CDR1 SQVTM and CDR2 ANQGSEA. V trimming: 8 bases; J trimming: 3 bases; junction bases outside the gene matches: 3. The CDR3 is made up of 13 amino acids. DNA for the CDR3: TGCAGCACAGGGACAGGGGACACCGGGGAGCTGTTTTTT. This gives the protein CSTGTGDTGELFF.

The genes are TRBV2 and TRBJ1-1; a weak D match, TRBD1 (5 bases). Trimming cost V 4 bases and J 11 bases, with 11 bases left between them. From germline, CDR1 is SNHLY and CDR2 FYNNEI. The CDR3 is made up of 11 amino acids. The CDR3 sequence: CASSGGGTAFF. Written as DNA, the CDR3 is TGTGCCAGCAGTGGGGGCGGCACGGCTTTCTTT.

V gene TRBV5-4 combines with J gene TRBJ2-2, with 8 bases identical to TRBD1. V lost 0 bases and J lost 5; bases outside the gene matches: 6. Germline V gene data show CDR1 as SGHNT and CDR2 as YYREEE (reference sequence). This CDR3 spans 16 amino acids. The CDR3: CASSLDWQGATGELFF. The CDR3 nucleotides are TGTGCCAGCAGCTTGGATTGGCAGGGGGCGACCGGGGAGCTGTTTTTT.

CDR3 nucleotide sequence: TGTGCCAGCCTTAGCAGGGGAGACATTCAGTACTTC. The encoded protein is CASLSRGDIQYF. The chain has TRBV6-1 and TRBJ2-4, with a possible D match to TRBD1 (6 bases). Trimming cost V 8 bases and J 8 bases, with 13 bases left between them. The CDR3 is 12 amino acids. The germline V gene has CDR1 MNHNS and CDR2 SASEGT.

The genes are TRBV5-1 and TRBJ2-2; D is possibly TRBD1 (7 bases). The V end was cut by 0 bases, the J end by 1 base, with 10 bases between. CDR3 length: 16 residues. Germline CDR1 SGHRS, CDR2 YFSETQ. CDR3 sequence reads: CASSLGQGGNTGELFF. DNA of the CDR3: TGCGCCAGCAGCTTGGGGCAGGGGGGGAACACCGGGGAGCTGTTTTTT.

This sequence joins TRBV6-1 and TRBJ2-5, with 11 bases that match TRBD2. There are 16 residues in the CDR3. V trimming: 2 bases; J trimming: 2 bases; junction bases outside the gene matches: 4. The V gene's germline CDR1 is MNHNS and CDR2 SASEGT. CDR3 DNA sequence: TGTGCCAGCAGTGAAATACTAGCGGGGGAGCAAGAGACCCAGTACTTC. Translating gives CASSEILAGEQETQYF.

J is TRBJ1-4 and V is TRBV14, with D possibly being TRBD1 (5 bases). CDR3 size: 15 residues. Germline assignment: CDR1 SGHDN and CDR2 FVKESK. V gave up 2 bases and J gave up 4 bases, with 11 bases separating them. The CDR3 reads CASSQTGLYNEKLFF. CDR3 in DNA: TGTGCCAGCAGCCAAACGGGACTGTATAATGAAAAACTGTTTTTT.

V and J are TRBV9 and TRBJ1-3; D might be TRBD1 (5 bases). Germline values: CDR1 SGDLS, CDR2 YYNGEE. V gave up 1 base and J gave up 4 bases, with 9 bases separating them. This CDR3 has 14 residues. CDR3 region: CASSVRGGGNTIYF. CDR3 sequence (DNA): TGTGCCAGCAGCGTAAGGGGTGGCGGAAACACCATATATTTT.

The chain recombines TRBV7-9 with TRBJ1-4; D is possibly TRBD1 (6 bases). This CDR3 has 14 residues. V shed 5 bases and J shed 9 bases, with 16 bases lying between them. Germline CDR1 is SEHNR and CDR2 is FQNEAQ (reference sequence). The CDR3 DNA is TGTGCCAGCAGCAATCCAGGGGACGGAAAAAAACTGTTTTTT. Translated: CASSNPGDGKKLFF.

This sequence joins TRBV9 and TRBJ1-2; 7 nucleotides match TRBD1. The CDR3 has 17 residues. The trim removed 0 bases at V and 5 bases at J, leaving 13 bases unmatched. Germline V gene lookup returns CDR1 SGDLS and CDR2 YYNGEE. CDR3 region: CASSVEELGGWRYGYTF. In DNA, the CDR3 is TGTGCCAGCAGCGTAGAGGAGTTAGGGGGCTGGAGGTATGGCTACACCTTC.

This sequence joins TRBV19 and TRBJ1-1, with 9 bases identical to TRBD1. V was clipped by 8 bases and J by 4 bases; unmatched bases: 11. CDR3 size: 15 residues. Germline-derived CDR1 and CDR2 are LNHDA and SQIVND (reference sequence). This CDR3 reads CASDSFRDRATEAFF. The CDR3 nucleotides read TGTGCCAGTGATTCCTTCAGGGACAGGGCCACTGAAGCTTTCTTT.

Only one count was recorded for this clone. The chain employs TRBV5-1 and TRBJ1-1; a weak D match, TRBD1 (5 bases). V was clipped by 3 bases and J by 7 bases, with 22 bases between them. The CDR3 runs to 16 residues. CDR1 SGHRS and CDR2 YFSETQ come from the germline V gene. Here the CDR3 reads CASSWGDRCGTDEAFF. CDR3 coding DNA: TGCGCCAGCAGCTGGGGGGACCGATGTGGGACTGATGAAGCTTTCTTT.

The gene calls are TRBV19 and TRBJ1-1; tentatively, D is TRBD1 (5 bases). This CDR3 region has 17 residues. Germline V gives CDR1 LNHDA, CDR2 SQIVND (reference sequence). Trimming left V 5 bases short and J 4 bases short, with 23 bases between. As DNA, the CDR3 is TGTGCCAGTAGTCTCCTACCACGGGGGGGAGAACGCACTGAAGCTTTCTTT. Its translation is CASSLLPRGGERTEAFF.

There are a few counts of this clone. This chain links TRBV6-5 with TRBJ2-7, with 7 nucleotides matching TRBD1. Germline CDR1 reads MNHEY; CDR2 reads SVGAGI. The CDR3 runs to 14 residues. V shed 6 bases, J shed 5 bases, and the junction held 10 bases outside the gene matches. CDR3 sequence reads: CASSSDREPHEQYF. CDR3 sequence (DNA): TGTGCCAGCAGCTCAGACAGGGAGCCCCACGAGCAGTACTTC.

This clone showed up just a few times. The chain recombines TRBV5-1 with TRBJ1-1; D is unclear. The CDR3 runs 13 residues. Germline V gene data show CDR1 as SGHRS and CDR2 as YFSETQ. The V end was cut by 4 bases, the J end by 0 bases, with 7 bases between. CDR3 nucleotide sequence: TGCGCCAGCAGCCCGAGGGTGAACACTGAAGCTTTCTTT. Translated, it gives CASSPRVNTEAFF.

This clone has only a few counts. An end of the junction differs from the germline gene, which may be a read error. The CDR3 spells CATSLAGRSEYNEQFF. The CDR3 nucleotides read TGTGCCACCAGTTTAGCGGGGCGATCTGAGTACAATGAGCAGTTCTTC. The chain recombines TRBV6-4 with TRBJ2-1; 8 bases agree with TRBD2. In germline, CDR1 is MRHNA, CDR2 SNTAGT. The CDR3 spans 16 residues.

This rearrangement joins TRBV15 to TRBJ1-2, with no clear D. V lost 4 bases, J lost 3 bases, and 12 bases lay in between. The CDR3 runs 14 residues. Germline CDR1 and CDR2: LNHNV and YYDKDF (reference sequence). As DNA, the CDR3 is TGTGCCACCAGCACAGGTGAACCCCACTATGGCTACACCTTC. Residues: CATSTGEPHYGYTF.

The chain combines TRBV9 with TRBJ2-3; 14 bases are a match to TRBD2. The V gene's germline CDR1 is SGDLS and CDR2 YYNGEE. The CDR3 covers 20 residues. After removal of 3 bases from V and 4 bases from J, the junction contained 16 bases not matched to a gene. DNA of the CDR3: TGTGCCAGCAGCGGATCGACTAGCGGGGGGGATGAGGTTGGGGCAGATACGCAGTATTTT. Translated, it gives CASSGSTSGGDEVGADTQYF.